These T cell receptor beta chains were read from a single sample in a study of T cell repertoires in cytomegalovirus infection. A single record per CDR3 protein comes from TCRdb applying MiXCR to the reads. Among hundreds of thousands of distinct CDR3 sequences listed, 35% to 45% were seen once. Sequenced: PBMCs. Every receptor here comes from a human donor in good health (CMV status not recorded). Some clones in this sample may be carry-over from other donors' samples. The CDR3 runs from the conserved cysteine through the conserved F or W. Each record gives: V gene, D gene, J gene, clone size, CDR3 protein, CDR3 DNA. A D gene is named only where the DNA matches it firmly. Expanded clones are given a class, and other clones once, few, many or no size at all.

TRBV29-1	NA	TRBJ2-7	few	CSVRTHTDRSFDEQYF	TGCAGCGTACGAACCCACACCGACAGGTCGTTTGACGAGCAGTACTTC
TRBV5-6	TRBD2	TRBJ2-7	NA	CASSYTSGGTAYEQYF	TGTGCCAGCAGCTATACTAGCGGGGGGACCGCCTACGAGCAGTACTTC
TRBV7-2	NA	TRBJ1-5	many	CASSFNQGLQPQHF	TGTGCCAGCAGCTTTAACCAGGGTTTACAGCCCCAGCATTTT
TRBV7-8	TRBD2	TRBJ2-5	many	CASSSHRTSGVQETQYF	TGTGCCAGCAGCTCCCATAGGACTAGCGGGGTTCAAGAGACCCAGTACTTC
TRBV6-4	TRBD2	TRBJ2-3	NA	CASSEQAGTTDTKCF	TGTGCCAGCAGTGAACAAGCGGGGACCACAGATACGAAGTGTTTT
TRBV7-2	NA	TRBJ1-5	many	CASSFGLMGQPQHF	TGTGCCAGCAGCTTTGGACTGATGGGTCAGCCCCAGCATTTT
TRBV24-1	NA	TRBJ1-1	few	CATPENREMNTEAFF	TGTGCCACCCCCGAGAATCGGGAGATGAACACTGAAGCTTTCTTT
TRBV6-8	TRBD2	TRBJ2-3	once	CASGATSGRGVSTDTQYF	TGTGCCAGCGGAGCTACTAGCGGGAGAGGAGTTAGCACAGATACGCAGTATTTT
TRBV28	NA	TRBJ1-1	NA	CASSHTNTEAFF	TGTGCCAGCAGCCACACGAACACTGAAGCTTTCTTT
TRBV5-1	NA	TRBJ1-4	NA	CARSLWGLGTEKLFF	TGCGCCAGAAGCTTGTGGGGACTGGGGACTGAAAAACTGTTTTTT
TRBV7-6	NA	TRBJ2-5	many	CASSLGRAGGQETQYF	TGTGCCAGCAGCTTAGGGAGGGCAGGCGGCCAAGAGACCCAGTACTTC
TRBV2	NA	TRBJ2-7	few	CASSRGESYEQYF	TGTGCCAGCAGCAGGGGCGAATCCTACGAGCAGTACTTC
TRBV7-6	NA	TRBJ2-2	NA	CASSLTRETGELFF	TGTGCTAGCAGCTTAACAAGGGAAACCGGGGAGCTGTTTTTT
TRBV7-2	NA	TRBJ1-3	many	CASSLIGGGSGNTIYF	TGTGCCAGCAGCTTGATAGGAGGGGGCTCTGGAAACACCATATATTTT
TRBV28	NA	TRBJ1-1	NA	CASSLPGSPNTEAFF	TGTGCCAGCAGTTTACCCGGGAGCCCGAACACTGAAGCTTTCTTT
TRBV7-3	NA	TRBJ2-7	NA	CASSLLAGFDEQYF	TGTGCCAGCAGCTTATTGGCAGGGTTCGACGAGCAGTACTTC
TRBV12-3/TRBV12-4	NA	TRBJ2-1	NA	CASSLEIEQFF	TGTGCCAGCAGTTTAGAAATCGAGCAGTTCTTC
TRBV20-1	NA	TRBJ2-3	few	CSARGFGGDTQYF	TGCAGTGCTAGGGGGTTCGGAGGGGATACGCAGTATTTT
TRBV12-3/TRBV12-4	NA	TRBJ2-3	NA	CASNGYTDTQYF	TGTGCCAGCAATGGGTACACAGATACGCAGTATTTT
TRBV27	NA	TRBJ1-6	NA	CASIARLRGYNSPLHF	TGTGCCAGCATTGCCCGCCTTAGGGGGTATAATTCACCCCTCCACTTT
TRBV25-1	TRBD2	TRBJ2-1	NA	CASSDPRSDPSSGGYNDQFF	TGTGCCAGCAGTGACCCCAGAAGTGACCCCTCTAGCGGGGGGTACAATGATCAGTTCTTC
TRBV18	NA	TRBJ2-6	NA	CASSPRESLSGANVLTF	TGTGCCAGCTCACCACGAGAGTCCCTCTCTGGGGCCAACGTCCTGACTTTC
TRBV11-1	NA	TRBJ2-4	few	CASSPGTALAKNIQYF	TGTGCCAGCAGCCCCGGGACGGCTCTAGCCAAAAACATTCAGTACTTC
TRBV7-6	TRBD1	TRBJ2-2	NA	CASSLEGTGRTTPHTGELFF	TGTGCCAGCAGCTTAGAGGGGACAGGGCGCACTACTCCACACACCGGGGAGCTGTTTTTT
TRBV6-6	NA	TRBJ1-2	NA	CASSYSVGGGYTF	TGTGCCAGCAGTTACTCCGTCGGTGGAGGCTACACCTTC
TRBV12-3/TRBV12-4	TRBD1	TRBJ1-5	NA	CDSSLYGTVYQPHHF	TGTGACAGCAGTTTGTACGGGACAGTGTATCAGCCCCATCATTTT
TRBV25-1	NA	TRBJ1-1	few	CASRQNFGGSDEAFF	TGTGCCAGCCGTCAAAACTTTGGAGGTTCCGATGAAGCTTTCTTT
TRBV27	TRBD2	TRBJ2-3	NA	CASSFRGGDTQYF	TGTGCCAGCAGTTTCCGGGGGGGTGATACGCAGTATTTT
TRBV20-1	NA	TRBJ1-5	NA	CSARVAQGNQPQHF	TGCAGTGCTAGAGTAGCGCAGGGCAATCAGCCCCAGCATTTT
TRBV6-5	TRBD1	TRBJ1-2	few	CASSYTDRRHGYTF	TGTGCCAGCAGTTACACGGACAGGCGGCACGGCTACACCTTC
TRBV6-1	TRBD1	TRBJ2-4	NA	CASSSGQGNIQYF	TGTGCCAGCAGCTCGGGACAGGGGAACATTCAGTACTTC
TRBV7-2	NA	TRBJ2-2	many	CASPQTPGDTGELFF	TGTGCCAGTCCTCAAACCCCGGGGGACACCGGGGAGCTGTTTTTT